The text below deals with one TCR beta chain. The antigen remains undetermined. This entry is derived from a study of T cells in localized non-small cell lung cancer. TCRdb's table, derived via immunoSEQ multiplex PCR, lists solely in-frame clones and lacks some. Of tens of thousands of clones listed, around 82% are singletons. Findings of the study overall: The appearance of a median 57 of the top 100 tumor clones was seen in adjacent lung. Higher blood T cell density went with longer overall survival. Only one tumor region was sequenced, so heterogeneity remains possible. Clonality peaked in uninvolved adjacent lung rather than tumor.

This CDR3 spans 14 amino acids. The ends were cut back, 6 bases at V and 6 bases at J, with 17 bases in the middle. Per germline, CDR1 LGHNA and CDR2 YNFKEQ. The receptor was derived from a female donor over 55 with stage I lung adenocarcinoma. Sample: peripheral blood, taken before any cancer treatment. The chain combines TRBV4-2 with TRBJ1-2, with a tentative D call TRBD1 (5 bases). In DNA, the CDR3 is TGTGCCAGCAGTCTTTCCGGGACGCCGGATGGCTACACCTTC. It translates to CASSLSGTPDGYTF.